This T cell receptor beta chain was obtained from a study of T cells in Graves' hyperthyroidism and ophthalmopathy. This CDR3 spans 16 amino acids. Trimming took off 4 bases at V and 0 bases at J, with 16 bases between the two ends. Germline loops: CDR1 SGHRS, CDR2 YFSETQ. It was RNA transcripts that yielded the amplified TCR beta CDR3 regions. A set of HTBI primers served as the primers for a first-round RT-PCR of the TCR CDR3. MiXCR, run by TCRdb on the multiplex PCR reads, gives a single entry per CDR3 protein. This table has some 420,000 distinct CDR3 sequences, roughly 13% appearing once. Study-wide findings and caveats: Among thyroid clonotypes expanded above 0.001, most also appeared in blood.

Notes on this clonotype: Its antigen remains unidentified.

With a duration under 2 months, the hyperthyroidism was newly diagnosed in patients aged 18 to 65. Pregnant or lactating patients were excluded, as were those with uncontrolled infection or other autoimmune disease. Clinical symptoms, serum thyroxine, TRAb, thyroid ultrasound and orbital computed tomography established diagnosis. V is TRBV5-1 and J is TRBJ2-5, with D possibly called TRBD1 or TRBD2 (6 bases each). This TCR was recovered from a woman younger than 35 with Graves' hyperthyroidism. Sequenced sample: blood. The CDR3 protein is CASSGRGDRNQETQYF. In DNA, the CDR3 is TGCGCCAGCAGCGGAAGGGGGGACCGAAACCAAGAGACCCAGTACTTC.